One T cell receptor (beta chain) is described in this entry. Its antigen remains undetermined. No much larger clone is present one base from it, and per-base qualities are unavailable. The data derive from a study of TIL therapy for anti-PD-1-resistant metastatic lung cancer (dated by TCRdb to about 2021). The study in broad terms: Tumors were harvested prior to any PD-1/PD-L1 blockade, after which nivolumab was administered to patients, and lymphodepletion, expanded TIL infusion and IL-2 were given to patients who progressed. A median age of around 58 years (range roughly 35-75) and a median tumor PD-L1 proportion score of approximately 6% were recorded among enrolled patients. The cohort was composed predominantly of lung adenocarcinoma, with several EGFR-mutant and two ALK-rearranged tumors included, and half of patients were identified as current or former smokers. Across the cohort, whole-exome sequencing showed a median non-synonymous tumor mutation burden of roughly 1.5 mutations per megabase. T cell receptor beta sequencing of tumor and peripheral blood served to follow clonotypes across the tumor, the expanded TIL product, and serial blood samples. General findings and caveats noted by the study authors: The cohort was highly selected, with more treatment-naive, never-smoker and oncogene-addicted patients than typical, limiting generalizability. The baseline peripheral repertoire was partially replaced by infused TIL clonotypes, which then decayed over months, and no apparent association between persistence and response was found. The study protocol defined all tumor marker inferences as exploratory.

The time point label of this sample denotes: pre-treatment sample, taken before nivolumab and TIL therapy. A phase I trial run at two centers enrolled adults with stage 4 NSCLC between 2017 and early 2020. Samples came from a single-arm, open-label phase I trial of tumor-infiltrating lymphocyte therapy with nivolumab in advanced non-small cell lung cancer. Blood mononuclear cells from EDTA tubes were isolated by Ficoll gradient, snap-frozen as pellets, and DNA was extracted with a Qiagen mini-prep kit. TCR beta CDR3 regions were amplified from genomic DNA by bias-controlled multiplex PCR with the immunoSEQ v3 hsTCRB kit. An Illumina NextSeq 500 was used to sequence the TCR libraries, reaching around 2.1 million read pairs at survey level or roughly 4.5-6.5 million at deep level. The paper's processing steps were these. V, D and J genes were assigned, non-productive sequences were removed, and clonality was reported by immunoSEQ Analyzer software. Repertoires were compared using productive Simpson clonality and Morisita overlap index of productive TRB rearrangements between infused TIL and blood. For each clone in blood, the absolute clonotype count was estimated by multiplying the lymphocyte count by the CD3+ fraction and by the clone's productive frequency. The table was pulled from immuneACCESS by TCRdb, which kept in-frame rearrangements only. Such tables lose some clones; where checked, under half of the loss comes from unresolved V genes, and the rest has no known cause. V, J and clone size are taken as reported in that table, and D and trimming were inferred from the DNA itself. The sample table records about 50,000 clones; 80% to 90% of these occur just once. 4.5% to 6% of the sample is held by the ten biggest clonotypes.

V drops 2 bases and J drops 5 bases, leaving 2 bases in between. The CDR3 runs 11 amino acids, cysteine and phenylalanine included. Only the CDR3 portion is preserved as DNA: 33 bases, with reading frame beginning at the first base. The V gene is TRBV12-3 or TRBV12-4 and the J gene is TRBJ2-3; confidence is insufficient to name the D gene. Sequencing used blood, obtained at baseline. The TCR was taken from a person aged 30 to 80 with non-small cell lung cancer. The CDR3 corresponds to CASSLRDTQYF. The DNA sequence is TGTGCCAGCAGTTTAAGAGATACGCAGTATTTT.